This T cell receptor beta chain was observed in a study of OX40 agonist ivuxolimab in advanced cancers. Data came from immunoSEQ multiplex PCR; TCRdb stores just in-frame clones and leaves some out. The data contain around 77,000 clones, around nine tenths of them singletons. Comment on this clone: No antigen is known for it.

Study-level results: Clonal expansion by week 6 occurred in CD4+ and CD8+ blood T cells (at 0.1 to 3.0 mg/kg).

The CDR3 is 14 residues long. Per the germline V gene, CDR1 is SGHRS and CDR2 is YFSETQ. Unmatched junction bases numbered 7, after V lost 4 bases and J lost 7 bases. The chain combines TRBV5-1 with TRBJ1-4, with TRBD1 identical over 7 bases. The TCR comes from an adult with an advanced solid tumor such as melanoma, head and neck, liver or kidney cancer. The material was CD4+ or CD8+ T cells sorted from blood, obtained in a trial of the OX40 agonist ivuxolimab. CDR3: CASSQTQGSEKLFF. As DNA, the CDR3 is TGCGCCAGCAGCCAGACACAGGGGAGTGAAAAACTGTTTTTT.